The 11 T cell receptor beta chains below come from one sample, sequenced in a study of T-cell reconstitution after alpha-beta-depleted transplantation in children. Researchers prepared the TCRbeta library using unique molecular identifiers, the study reports. TCRdb reprocessed the PCR reads with MiXCR, giving one entry per CDR3 protein. Among 300,000 to 350,000 distinct CDR3 sequences listed, 15% to 20% were seen once. The starting material was PBMCs, mostly from graft donor cells, obtained 360 days after TCRalphabeta/CD19-depleted stem cell transplant. These receptor sequences come from a male patient between 2 and 9 years old who had a stem cell transplant for acute lymphoblastic leukemia, so the T cells may come from the graft donor.

This clonotype came up many times. The chain couples TRBV6-1 to TRBJ2-1; TRBD2 aligns across 8 bases. The CDR3 contains 15 residues. The J segment lost 3 bases and the V segment lost 4 bases, leaving 5 bases of the junction unmatched. Germline V gene sequence: CDR1 MNHNS, CDR2 SASEGT. The CDR3: CASSGSSGSYNEQFF. In DNA, the CDR3 is TGTGCCAGCAGTGGATCCAGCGGGAGCTACAATGAGCAGTTCTTC.

In its sample, this clonotype was seen a few times. This chain joins TRBV6-2 or TRBV6-3 and TRBJ2-5; 10 nucleotides align to TRBD2. Trimming cost V 6 bases and J 1 base; bases outside gene matches: 8. CDR1 is MNHEY and CDR2 is SVGEGT in the germline V gene. This CDR3 contains 16 residues. Here the CDR3 DNA reads TGTGCCAGCAGATTCGGGAGACTAGCGGGCCAAGAGACCCAGTACTTC. Translating it yields CASRFGRLAGQETQYF.

CDR3 sequence reads: CASRGYRVPNEQYF. The CDR3 coding sequence is TGTGCCAGCAGGGGGTACAGGGTTCCCAACGAGCAGTACTTC. The chain recombines TRBV6-5 with TRBJ2-7, with D perhaps matching TRBD1 (6 bases). Trimming cost V 6 bases and J 5 bases, with 17 bases left between them. Germline V gene sequence: CDR1 MNHEY, CDR2 SVGAGI. The CDR3 extends over 14 amino acids.

This clonotype was recorded a few times. V and J are TRBV28 and TRBJ2-7; 9 nucleotides line up with TRBD2. The J segment lost 0 bases and the V segment lost 3 bases, leaving 6 bases of the junction unmatched. Germline V gene data show CDR1 as MDHEN and CDR2 as SYDVKM. The CDR3 consists of 16 residues. DNA of the CDR3: TGTGCCAGCAGTTTCTGGACTAGCGCTTTCTCCTACGAGCAGTACTTC. Translated, it gives CASSFWTSAFSYEQYF.

This clonotype occurred a few times. The chain combines TRBV28 with TRBJ2-1; D is unclear. The CDR3 extends over 9 amino acids. Trimming pared 6 bases from V and 13 bases from J, leaving 7 bases between. Germline V gives CDR1 MDHEN, CDR2 SYDVKM. The CDR3 DNA reads TGTGCCAGCAGCTCTTCCCAGTTCTTC. As protein: CASSSSQFF.

This clonotype was recorded a few times. The rearrangement links TRBV20-1 to TRBJ1-4; D gene uncertain. The CDR3 sequence is 13 residues long. CDR1 and CDR2 (germline): DFQATT, SNEGSKA (reference sequence). V was clipped by 1 base and J by 2 bases, with 5 bases between them. CDR3 in amino acids: CSARGVTNEKLFF. The CDR3 coding sequence is TGCAGTGCTAGAGGGGTGACTAATGAAAAACTGTTTTTT.

This clonotype was counted a few times. The chain recombines TRBV6-1 with TRBJ1-6; no firm D call. Germline-derived CDR1 and CDR2 are MNHNS and SASEGT. This CDR3 contains 17 residues. V was cut by 6 bases and J by 8 bases, with 23 bases left in between. CDR3 region: CASRPLLGRARDSPLHF. CDR3 sequence (DNA): TGTGCCAGCAGACCACTCTTAGGACGGGCGAGGGATTCACCCCTCCACTTT.

This clonotype showed up many times. The chain is built from TRBV12-3 or TRBV12-4 and TRBJ1-4, with TRBD1 matching 11 bases. The CDR3 runs to 15 residues. The V gene end was trimmed by 5 bases and the J gene end by 7 bases; junction bases not matched to a gene: 6. This CDR3 reads CASSPRTGGVEKLFF. The DNA of the CDR3 is TGTGCCAGCAGTCCGAGGACAGGGGGCGTTGAAAAACTGTTTTTT.

This clonotype was recorded many times. The CDR3 protein is CASSPSMSSYNEQFF. The CDR3, as DNA: TGTGCCAGCAGTCCCTCTATGAGCTCCTACAATGAGCAGTTCTTC. The chain joins TRBV6-5 to TRBJ2-1; D call uncertain. In germline, CDR1 is MNHEY, CDR2 SVGAGI. The V end lost 5 bases, the J end lost 0 bases, and 11 bases lay between the germline ends. CDR3 length: 15 residues.

The chain couples TRBV5-1 to TRBJ2-5; TRBD2 is a possible D gene (5 bases). This CDR3 is 15 amino acids long. V was cut by 6 bases and J by 2 bases, with 17 bases left in between. The germline CDR1 and CDR2 sequences are SGHRS and YFSETQ. The CDR3 sequence is CASTASRRLQETQYF. The CDR3 nucleotides read TGCGCCAGCACTGCTTCTCGGAGGTTACAAGAGACCCAGTACTTC.

This clonotype has only a few counts. The chain has TRBV11-2 and TRBJ2-1, with TRBD2 matching over 14 bases. V lost 4 bases, J lost 9 bases, and 17 bases stayed unmatched. The germline V gene encodes CDR1 SGHAT and CDR2 FQNNGV. The CDR3 totals 19 residues. Written as DNA, the CDR3 is TGTGCCAGCAGCTCCCTAGGGGGGACTAGCGGGAGAGGGGGCATTGAGCAGTTCTTC. Amino acids: CASSSLGGTSGRGGIEQFF.